Below, one T cell receptor (beta chain) is given with its context. The germline V gene encodes CDR1 SGHTA and CDR2 FQGNSA. CDR3 length: 14 residues. V lost 5 bases to trimming and J lost 1 base; unmatched junction nucleotides: 4. These data originate in a study of blood T cell repertoires in COVID-19. Per the original methods: Estimation of nucleated cell counts was performed using reference gene primer amplification. The table came from immunoSEQ multiplex PCR; TCRdb's copy has only in-frame clones and leaves some out. Clone size and V and J calls were adopted from that table, with D and trimming inferred from the DNA. This table holds a few hundred thousand clones, about 91% found once.

The rearrangement links TRBV7-2 to TRBJ1-1, with 7 nucleotides matching TRBD1. This receptor was obtained from a woman in her forties who had recovered from COVID-19. Material for sequencing was PBMCs or T cells enriched from blood (not recorded which). CDR3 in amino acids: CASSPGGKNTEAFF. CDR3 nucleotides: TGTGCCAGCAGCCCAGGGGGGAAGAACACTGAAGCTTTCTTT.